This T cell receptor (beta chain) was sequenced in a study of cytomegalovirus exposure and HLA in healthy donors. It was with 60 Vbeta and 13 Jbeta primers that the PCR ran. Profiled with immunoSEQ multiplex PCR; TCRdb holds only in-frame clones, not every one. In the table there are over 95,000 clones, approximately 76% of which are singletons. Germline V gene lookup returns CDR1 MNHNS and CDR2 SASEGT. This CDR3 is 19 amino acids long. V shed 3 bases, J shed 2 bases, and the junction held 13 bases outside the gene matches. The rearrangement links TRBV6-1 to TRBJ2-7, with 13 bases lining up with TRBD2. The sequenced sample consisted of PBMCs. This sequence was found in a man in his forties or fifties in good health and CMV-seronegative. In nucleotides, the CDR3 is TGTGCCAGCAGTGATTCCGGGACTAGCGGGGAGTATGGGACCTACGAGCAGTACTTC. This encodes CASSDSGTSGEYGTYEQYF.